This T cell receptor beta chain was recovered during a study of blood T cell repertoires in COVID-19. Study-level background: Acute-phase and convalescent COVID-19 samples originated in the United States, Italy and Spain. The analysed material was cDNA or gDNA that came from T cells, B-cell-depleted T cells, or PBMCs.

In the authors' methods: Reference gene primers were amplified, and this amplification served to estimate nucleated cell counts. The data were produced by immunoSEQ multiplex PCR, yet TCRdb's version contains in-frame clones alone and is incomplete. V, J and clone size derive from that table, while D and trimming were established from the DNA sequence. Of 25,000 to 30,000 clones in the sample, 65% to 85% were seen once. Trimming cost V 0 bases and J 0 bases, with 20 bases left between them. The germline gives CDR1 MNHEY, CDR2 SVGEGT. CDR3 length: 20 amino acids. The source material was peripheral blood. This sequence was found in a woman in her sixties or seventies with acute or convalescent COVID-19. The V call is TRBV6-2 or TRBV6-3, the J call TRBJ1-4; the D gene is possibly TRBD1 (5 bases). CDR3 DNA: TGTGCCAGCAGTTACTCGTTAACCGGCAGGGCTAAGGCAACTAATGAAAAACTGTTTTTT. Its protein product is CASSYSLTGRAKATNEKLFF.